These 27 T cell receptor beta chains originate from one sample sequenced in a study of blood T cell repertoires in COVID-19. Sequenced by immunoSEQ multiplex PCR; TCRdb stores in-frame clones only, minus some. The sample includes fewer than 400,000 clones, around nine tenths seen only once; the top ten take under 3%. Sequenced input: peripheral blood. These TCRs come from a human donor in a cohort sampled during active COVID-19.

The J gene is TRBJ1-4, the V gene TRBV6-5; D is undetermined. Germline V gives CDR1 MNHEY, CDR2 SVGAGI. This CDR3 has 15 residues. With 0 bases removed from V and 4 bases from J, the gap between germline ends came to 9 bases. This CDR3 reads CASSYSREHNEKLFF. For the CDR3, the DNA is TGTGCCAGCAGTTACTCGAGGGAGCATAATGAAAAACTGTTTTTT.

Here the CDR3 DNA reads TGTGCCAGCAGTCGACTAGCGGCCTTTAACGAGCAGTACTTC. Translating it yields CASSRLAAFNEQYF. This rearrangement joins TRBV27 to TRBJ2-7, with 9 bases lining up with TRBD2. Trimming removed 5 bases from V and 5 bases from J; junction bases left unmatched: 7. This CDR3 spans 14 amino acids. Germline V lookup: CDR1 MNHEY, CDR2 SMNVEV (reference sequence).

The gene calls are TRBV6-5 and TRBJ2-5; 7 bases align to TRBD1. This CDR3 has 14 residues. V gave up 7 bases and J gave up 0 bases; unmatched junction bases: 5. Germline CDR1 MNHEY, CDR2 SVGAGI. CDR3: CASTSQGDQETQYF. For the CDR3, the DNA is TGTGCCAGCACCAGCCAGGGGGACCAAGAGACCCAGTACTTC.

The chain couples TRBV28 to TRBJ2-2, with a tentative D call TRBD1 (6 bases). The CDR3 loop spans 14 amino acids. Trimming took off 8 bases at V and 0 bases at J, with 10 bases between the two ends. Germline V gives CDR1 MDHEN, CDR2 SYDVKM. The CDR3 DNA is TGTGCCAGCCCAGGGGTGACGAACACCGGGGAGCTGTTTTTT. Translation gives CASPGVTNTGELFF.

V is TRBV2 and J is TRBJ1-2; weak D call: TRBD1 (6 bases). The V gene's germline CDR1 is SNHLY and CDR2 FYNNEI. This CDR3 contains 14 residues. V was clipped by 2 bases and J by 5 bases, with 12 bases between them. The CDR3 DNA reads as TGTGCCAGCAGTGAACAGGGGCAGTTATATGGCTACACCTTC. Amino acids: CASSEQGQLYGYTF.

The V and J genes are TRBV3-1 (or the pseudogene TRBV3-2) and TRBJ2-3; TRBD1 agrees at 8 bases. Germline CDR1 reads LGHDT; CDR2 reads YNNKEL (reference sequence). The CDR3 totals 16 residues. V shed 3 bases, J shed 0 bases, and the junction held 5 bases outside the gene matches. CDR3 coding DNA: TGTGCCAGCAGCCACCGGACAGGGAGTAGCACAGATACGCAGTATTTT. This encodes CASSHRTGSSTDTQYF.

The rearrangement links TRBV5-1 to TRBJ1-1; D gene unclear. Germline V gives CDR1 SGHRS, CDR2 YFSETQ. The CDR3 is made up of 14 amino acids. Trimming stripped 4 bases from V and 1 base from J, with 11 bases between. Written as DNA, the CDR3 is TGCGCCAGCAGCCGCCAGACTGGGAACACTGAAGCTTTCTTT. Translating it yields CASSRQTGNTEAFF. The variable domain in full, completed from reference TRBV5-1 and TRBJ1-1, reads KAGVTQTPRYLIKTRGQQVTLSCSPISGHRSVSWYQQTPGQGLQFLFEYFSETQRNKGNFPGRFSGRQFSNSRSEMNVSTLELGDSALYLCASSRQTGNTEAFFGQGTRLTVV.

This chain connects TRBV3-1 (or the pseudogene TRBV3-2) to TRBJ2-7; the match to TRBD1 covers 7 bases. This CDR3 has 12 amino acids. CDR1 is LGHDT and CDR2 is YNNKEL in the germline V gene (reference sequence). The J segment lost 6 bases and the V segment lost 2 bases, leaving 1 base of the junction unmatched. For the CDR3, the DNA is TGTGCCAGCAGCCAATCAGGGGGCGAGCAGTACTTC. This encodes CASSQSGGEQYF.

The gene calls are TRBV20-1 and TRBJ2-1, with D hard to call. Germline lookup yields CDR1 DFQATT and CDR2 SNEGSKA (reference sequence). The CDR3 is 10 amino acids. Trimming took off 6 bases at V and 4 bases at J, with 4 bases between the two ends. The CDR3: CSAQYNEQFF. The CDR3 nucleotides are TGCAGTGCCCAGTACAATGAGCAGTTCTTC.

The chain links TRBV7-2 to TRBJ2-3; a possible D gene is TRBD2 (6 bases). This CDR3 region has 15 residues. Per germline, CDR1 SGHTA and CDR2 FQGNSA. V lost 2 bases and J lost 0, with 9 bases in between. The CDR3, as DNA: TGTGCCAGCAGCTTACACGGGGGAAGCACAGATACGCAGTATTTT. Amino acid sequence: CASSLHGGSTDTQYF.

The CDR3 here is CASSRDTFGPGYGYTF. The CDR3 DNA reads TGTGCCAGTAGCCGGGACACGTTCGGTCCGGGCTATGGCTACACCTTC. The chain couples TRBV19 to TRBJ1-2; weak D call: TRBD1 (6 bases). Per germline, CDR1 LNHDA and CDR2 SQIVND (reference sequence). The CDR3 runs to 16 residues. V was pared by 6 bases and J by 4 bases, with 21 bases between. Full variable domain (rest looked up from reference TRBV19 and TRBJ1-2): DGGITQSPKYLFRKEGQNVTLSCEQNLNHDAMYWYRQDPGQGLRLIYYSQIVNDFQKGDIAEGYSVSREKKESFPLTVTSAQKNPTAFYLCASSRDTFGPGYGYTFGSGTRLTVV.

The rearrangement uses TRBV18 and TRBJ1-2, with D hard to call. The V and J ends lost 2 bases and 0 bases respectively, with 10 bases between them. The CDR3 spans 15 residues. CDR1 KGHSH and CDR2 LQKENI come from the germline V gene. The CDR3 DNA reads as TGTGCCAGCTCACCAGAGGCCAGCGCTAACTATGGCTACACCTTC. Protein product: CASSPEASANYGYTF.

V usage is TRBV7-2 and J usage is TRBJ2-2; possibly TRBD2 for D (6 bases). Trimming took off 5 bases at V and 8 bases at J, with 18 bases between the two ends. There are 15 residues in the CDR3. Germline CDR1 and CDR2: SGHTA and FQGNSA. This CDR3 reads CASSRRLGSGGELFF. In nucleotides, the CDR3 is TGTGCCAGCAGCCGGCGACTAGGGTCGGGGGGGGAGCTGTTTTTT.

The chain combines TRBV6-5 with TRBJ2-5; D possibly corresponds to TRBD1 (5 bases). Trimming pared 4 bases from V and 1 base from J, leaving 13 bases between. The CDR3 contains 15 residues. The germline V gene has CDR1 MNHEY and CDR2 SVGAGI. The CDR3 region is CASSSQGTTQETQYF. CDR3 DNA sequence: TGTGCCAGCAGTTCTCAGGGAACTACCCAAGAGACCCAGTACTTC.

The genes are TRBV27 and TRBJ2-7, with 7 nucleotides matching TRBD2. CDR1 is MNHEY, CDR2 SMNVEV, per germline (reference sequence). V lost 6 bases to trimming and J lost 2 bases; unmatched junction nucleotides: 10. The CDR3 spans 15 residues. As DNA, the CDR3 is TGTGCCAGCAGCCGTGCGGGGGACGCGGCCTACGAGCAGTACTTC. It codes for CASSRAGDAAYEQYF.

The J gene is TRBJ2-2, the V gene TRBV5-4, with unresolved D. This CDR3 comprises 13 residues. Trimming stripped 0 bases from V and 5 bases from J, with 5 bases between. In germline, CDR1 is SGHNT, CDR2 YYREEE (reference sequence). The CDR3 reads CASSLDETGELFF. The CDR3 DNA reads as TGTGCCAGCAGCTTGGATGAGACCGGGGAGCTGTTTTTT.

The CDR3 sequence: CASSLEGRSFGEQFF. For the CDR3, the DNA is TGTGCCAGCAGCTTAGAGGGGAGGTCCTTTGGGGAGCAGTTCTTC. This chain uses TRBV7-9 with TRBJ2-1; TRBD2 is a possible D gene (6 bases). This CDR3 spans 15 amino acids. Germline V lookup: CDR1 SEHNR, CDR2 FQNEAQ (reference sequence). V was pared by 1 base and J by 10 bases, with 17 bases between.

The chain combines TRBV18 with TRBJ1-1; the D gene is possibly TRBD1 (6 bases). This CDR3 has 14 amino acids. Trimming took 9 bases from V and 2 from J, leaving 16 bases between them. Germline-derived CDR1 and CDR2 are KGHSH and LQKENI. The CDR3 nucleotides read TGTGCCAGTCAGCCAGGGGTGCTTAACACTGAAGCTTTCTTT. Translation: CASQPGVLNTEAFF.

This clone was counted between two and nine times. The rearrangement links TRBV19 to TRBJ1-2, with D perhaps TRBD1 (5 bases). V was clipped by 3 bases and J by 7 bases, with 12 bases between them. This CDR3 has 13 residues. Germline V gives CDR1 LNHDA, CDR2 SQIVND (reference sequence). In nucleotides, the CDR3 is TGTGCCAGTAGTATCCAGGGTTTGGCTGGCTACACCTTC. Its translation: CASSIQGLAGYTF.

The chain employs TRBV19 and TRBJ1-3, with 7 bases fitting TRBD1. The CDR3 has 14 amino acids. V gave up 4 bases and J gave up 4 bases; unmatched junction bases: 4. Germline V lookup: CDR1 LNHDA, CDR2 SQIVND (reference sequence). The CDR3 sequence: CASSSGTEGNTIYF. In DNA, the CDR3 is TGTGCCAGTAGTAGCGGGACAGAAGGAAACACCATATATTTT.

This clone was observed a few times. V gene TRBV2 combines with J gene TRBJ2-2; a possible D gene is TRBD2 (5 bases). Per germline, CDR1 SNHLY and CDR2 FYNNEI. The ends were cut back, 5 bases at V and 5 bases at J, with 12 bases in the middle. The CDR3 sequence is 14 residues long. CDR3 DNA sequence: TGTGCCAGCAGTCCCGACTACATAACCGGGGAGCTGTTTTTT. This encodes CASSPDYITGELFF.

This clone has more than one count but fewer than ten. The chain couples TRBV4-2 to TRBJ1-2; 7 positions agree with TRBD1. Looked up from germline, CDR1 is LGHNA and CDR2 is YNFKEQ. The V and J ends lost 4 bases and 8 bases, in that order; junction bases with no gene match: 7. The CDR3 consists of 13 residues. Here the CDR3 reads CASSREDREGYTF. In DNA form, the CDR3 reads TGTGCCAGCAGCCGGGAAGACAGGGAAGGCTACACCTTC.

The genes are TRBV6-5 and TRBJ2-1; unclear D gene. Germline V CDR1 and CDR2: MNHEY, SVGAGI. Deletions cut 7 bases from V and 7 bases from J, with 17 bases between. The CDR3 loop spans 14 amino acids. As DNA, the CDR3 is TGTGCCAGCAAGCCCCTTGCCCCTTTGAATGAGCAGTTCTTC. It specifies CASKPLAPLNEQFF.

This chain connects TRBV10-2 to TRBJ2-1; 12 positions agree with TRBD2. The V gene end was trimmed by 2 bases and the J gene end by 4 bases; junction bases not matched to a gene: 3. The CDR3 consists of 16 residues. CDR1 WSHSY and CDR2 SAAADI come from the germline V gene. The CDR3 nucleotides read TGCGCCAGCAGTGAGCCGACTAGCGGGGGATACAATGAGCAGTTCTTC. Translated: CASSEPTSGGYNEQFF.

CDR3 coding DNA: TGTGCCACCAGCAGCCTCGGACAGGGGGCGGACACCGGGGAGCTGTTTTTT. It codes for CATSSLGQGADTGELFF. The J gene is TRBJ2-2, the V gene TRBV15; 11 bases line up with TRBD1. The CDR3 extends over 17 amino acids. The junction had 6 bases not matched to a gene; V was cut back by 3 bases and J by 3 bases. Germline CDR1 is LNHNV and CDR2 is YYDKDF (reference sequence).

V usage is TRBV5-1 and J usage is TRBJ2-3; 7 bases map to TRBD2. V lost 6 bases, J lost 4 bases, and 11 bases stayed unmatched. The CDR3 has 15 amino acids. Germline V gene data show CDR1 as SGHRS and CDR2 as YFSETQ. CDR3 residues: CASTLTGGVADTQYF. The CDR3 region has the DNA TGCGCCAGCACCCTTACGGGAGGTGTCGCAGATACGCAGTATTTT.

The chain carries TRBV3-1 (or the pseudogene TRBV3-2) and TRBJ2-5; D perhaps matches TRBD2 (6 bases). CDR3 length equals 16 residues. Germline V gives CDR1 LGHDT, CDR2 YNNKEL (reference sequence). The V and J ends lost 1 base and 4 bases respectively, with 16 bases between them. CDR3 region: CASSQGRRAGRETQYF. The CDR3 DNA reads TGTGCCAGCAGCCAAGGAAGGAGGGCTGGGAGAGAGACCCAGTACTTC.